The clone carrying this T cell receptor (beta chain) occurred a few times. Its antigen is not known. At one of its ends the junction is not consistent with the germline gene, which may arise from a read error. TCRdb itself ran the 5' RACE reads through MiXCR, one entry per CDR3 protein. The sample records 240,000 or so distinct CDR3 sequences, approximately 7% being singletons. The CDR3 totals 12 residues. Germline V gene lookup returns CDR1 SGHDT and CDR2 YYEEEE. This sample stems from a study of identical twins. Study observations and caveats: Cord blood beta clonotypes that were abundant carried fewer insertions, and memory repertoires showed no such trend. Twins showed weaker excess sharing in their beta out-of-frame sequences.

These sequences were also reported in another study, on yellow fever vaccine responses in identical twins.

Material: memory (CD45RO+) T cells sorted from blood. This TCR was recovered from a woman aged 18-29 years in good health. The chain links TRBV5-6 to TRBJ1-2; maybe TRBD1 (5 bases). The CDR3 region is CASSPGGDDSLF. CDR3 sequence (DNA): TGTGCCAGCTCCCCCGGGGGGGACGATTCCCTCTTC.